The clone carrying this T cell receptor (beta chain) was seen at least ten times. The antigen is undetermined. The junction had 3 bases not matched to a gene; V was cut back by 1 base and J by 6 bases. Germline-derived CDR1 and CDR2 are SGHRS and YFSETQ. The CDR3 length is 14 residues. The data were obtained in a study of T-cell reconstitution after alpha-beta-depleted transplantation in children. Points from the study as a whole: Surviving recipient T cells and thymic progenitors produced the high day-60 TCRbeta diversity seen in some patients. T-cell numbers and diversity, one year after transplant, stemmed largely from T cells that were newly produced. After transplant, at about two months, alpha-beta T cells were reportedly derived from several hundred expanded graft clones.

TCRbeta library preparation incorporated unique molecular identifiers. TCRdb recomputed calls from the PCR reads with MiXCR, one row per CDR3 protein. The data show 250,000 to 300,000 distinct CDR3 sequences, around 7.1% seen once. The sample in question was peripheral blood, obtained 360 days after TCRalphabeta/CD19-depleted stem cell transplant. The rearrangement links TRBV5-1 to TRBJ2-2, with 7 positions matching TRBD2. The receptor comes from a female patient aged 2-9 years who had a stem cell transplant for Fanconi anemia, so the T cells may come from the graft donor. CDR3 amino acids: CASSLKLASGELFF. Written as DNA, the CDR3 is TGCGCCAGCAGCTTGAAACTAGCGTCCGGGGAGCTGTTTTTT.